This T cell receptor beta chain stems from a study of OX40 agonist ivuxolimab in advanced cancers. Study as a whole: Patients in the trial were receiving intravenous ivuxolimab every 2 weeks, at doses of 0.01 to 10 mg/kg. Study-wide results and caveats: Partial responders at 0.1-3.0 mg/kg showed near-lowest clonal expansion.

Method: immunoSEQ multiplex PCR; TCRdb's copy keeps in-frame clones and lacks some. Among approximately 39,000 clones listed, 88% were seen once. Note on this clone: The antigen is undetermined.

Autoimmune disease history or systemic immunosuppression led to patients being barred. Sampling of blood occurred at baseline, cycle 4 day 1, and cycle 7 day 1. The clonotype was recovered from an adult with an advanced solid tumor such as melanoma, head and neck, liver or kidney cancer. Material: CD4+ or CD8+ T cells sorted from blood, obtained in a trial of the OX40 agonist ivuxolimab.

CDR3 DNA: TGTGCCAGCAGTGGGAGTAATCAGCCCCAGCATTTT. Translated: CASSGSNQPQHF. The chain employs TRBV28 and TRBJ1-5; no firm D call. The length of the CDR3 is 12 residues. Trimming shortened V by 5 bases and J by 4 bases, and 6 bases separated the two germline ends. Germline CDR1 MDHEN, CDR2 SYDVKM.